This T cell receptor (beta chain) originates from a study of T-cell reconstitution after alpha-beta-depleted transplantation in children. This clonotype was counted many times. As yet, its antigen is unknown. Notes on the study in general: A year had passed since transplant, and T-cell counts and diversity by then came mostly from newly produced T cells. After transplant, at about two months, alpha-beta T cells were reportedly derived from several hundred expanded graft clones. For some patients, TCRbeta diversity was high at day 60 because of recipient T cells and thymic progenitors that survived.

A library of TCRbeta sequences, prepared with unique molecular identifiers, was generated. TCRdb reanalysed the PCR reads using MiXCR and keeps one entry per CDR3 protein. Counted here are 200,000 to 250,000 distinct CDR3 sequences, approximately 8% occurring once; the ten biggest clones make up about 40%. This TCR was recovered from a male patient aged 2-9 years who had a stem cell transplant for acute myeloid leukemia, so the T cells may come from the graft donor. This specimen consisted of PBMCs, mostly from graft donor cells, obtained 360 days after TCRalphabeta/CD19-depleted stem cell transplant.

In DNA form, the CDR3 reads TGTGCCAGCAGCTTAGCGGGGGGGCCCCTTAATACGCAGTATTTT. Residues: CASSLAGGPLNTQYF. The V gene is TRBV7-2, the J gene TRBJ2-3; D is possibly TRBD2 (7 bases). Germline loops: CDR1 SGHTA, CDR2 FQGNSA. The CDR3 consists of 15 residues. Between the trimmed V and J ends, which lost 0 bases and 7 bases, there was a span of 14 bases.